The 8 T cell receptor beta chains given below trace back to one sample, sequenced in a study of T-cell memory formation after mild COVID-19 (TCRdb year 2021). The library was made by 5' RACE. The sequencing machine was an Illumina NovaSeq 6000. The public reads were quality trimmed at Q25 with fastp and then assembled into clones with MiXCR by TCRdb, keeping productive beta chains. All rows with the same CDR3 protein become a single entry with the most common DNA and genes. The sample includes approximately 250,000 distinct CDR3 sequences, with over 15% observed a single time. The ten largest clones represent approximately 20% of the sample. The material sequenced was PBMCs or a T cell subset sorted from them (not recorded which). These receptor sequences come from a man aged 18-30 years who had mild COVID-19 (a few samples of this study predate the infection). The sample titles of this study are shuffled in the database, so cell type and time point are left out; the donor was told from shared clones.

The table lists this clonotype with a few counts. The chain has TRBV15 and TRBJ2-5; 8 bases agree with TRBD2. V was clipped by 0 bases and J by 2 bases; unmatched bases: 2. The CDR3 extends over 15 amino acids. Germline V gene sequence: CDR1 LNHNV, CDR2 YYDKDF (reference sequence). The CDR3 is CATSRDRGGQETQYF. The CDR3 nucleotides are TGTGCCACCAGCAGAGATCGGGGGGGGCAAGAGACCCAGTACTTC.

This clonotype was seen a handful of times. The V gene is TRBV12-3 or TRBV12-4, the J gene TRBJ1-5, with D unclear. The V end was cut by 3 bases, the J end by 5 bases, with 14 bases between. The length of the CDR3 is 15 residues. The CDR3 loop reads CASSLNHDPDQPQHF. CDR3 DNA sequence: TGTGCCAGCAGTTTGAATCACGACCCCGATCAGCCCCAGCATTTT.

The table lists this clonotype with a few counts. CDR3 sequence reads: CASAKRGDNTGELFF. CDR3 DNA: TGTGCCAGCGCTAAGCGGGGGGACAACACCGGGGAGCTGTTTTTT. J is TRBJ2-2 and V is TRBV7-3, with TRBD2 matching 9 bases. The CDR3 totals 15 residues. The V segment lost 8 bases and the J segment 2 bases; nucleotides outside the gene matches: 6. Germline CDR1 reads SGHTA; CDR2 reads FQGTGA. Complete variable domain (other parts from reference TRBV7-3 and TRBJ2-2): GAGVSQTPSNKVTEKGKYVELRCDPISGHTALYWYRQSLGQGPEFLIYFQGTGAADDSGLPNDRFFAVRPEGSVSTLKIQRTERGDSAVYLCASAKRGDNTGELFFGEGSRLTVL.

This chain connects TRBV6-2 or TRBV6-3 to TRBJ2-3; 7 nucleotides line up with TRBD1. CDR1 is MNHEY and CDR2 is SVGEGT in the germline V gene. CDR3 length equals 13 residues. The V segment lost 2 bases and the J segment 4 bases; nucleotides outside the gene matches: 0. The DNA for the CDR3 is TGTGCCAGCAGTTACCAGGGGGCAGATACGCAGTATTTT. It specifies CASSYQGADTQYF.

In its sample, this clonotype was seen many times. The genes are TRBV5-6 and TRBJ2-5; D unclear. This CDR3 has 12 amino acids. The V and J ends lost 7 bases and 7 bases respectively, with 14 bases between them. The germline V gene encodes CDR1 SGHDT and CDR2 YYEEEE. The CDR3 DNA reads as TGTGCCAGCGGAAGAACTTCGGGGACCCAGTACTTC. This sequence encodes CASGRTSGTQYF.

The rearrangement joins TRBV7-8 to TRBJ2-6; D gene uncertain. Trimming left V 1 base short and J 4 bases short, with 8 bases between. This CDR3 comprises 15 residues. The V gene's germline CDR1 is SGHVS and CDR2 FQNEAQ. Here the CDR3 reads CASSLGVRGANVLTF. CDR3 coding DNA: TGTGCCAGCAGCTTAGGGGTGCGGGGGGCCAACGTCCTGACTTTC. The variable domain in full, completed from reference TRBV7-8 and TRBJ2-6, reads GAGVSQSPRYKVAKRGQDVALRCDPISGHVSLFWYQQALGQGPEFLTYFQNEAQLDKSGLPSDRFFAERPEGSVSTLKIQRTQQEDSAVYLCASSLGVRGANVLTFGAGSRLTVL.

Only a few counts were recorded for this clonotype. The genes are TRBV5-4 and TRBJ1-1; D remains unclear. Per germline, CDR1 SGHNT and CDR2 YYREEE (reference sequence). Trimming took 4 bases from V and 1 from J, leaving 11 bases between them. CDR3 length: 14 amino acids. As DNA, the CDR3 is TGTGCCAGCAGCCCCCGTGGTGGGAACACTGAAGCTTTCTTT. This translates into CASSPRGGNTEAFF.

The CDR3 reads CASSTGEGDAKTQYF. The CDR3 DNA reads as TGTGCCAGCAGTACCGGGGAGGGGGACGCGAAGACCCAGTACTTC. The V call is TRBV6-2 or TRBV6-3, the J call TRBJ2-5, with TRBD2 as a possible D gene (7 bases). Germline-derived CDR1 and CDR2 are MNHEY and SVGEGT. With 5 bases removed from V and 6 bases from J, the gap between germline ends came to 19 bases. The CDR3 is 15 amino acids.